The entry that follows covers one TCR beta chain sequence. Germline V gene lookup returns CDR1 KGHSH and CDR2 LQKENI. J gave up 0 bases and V 1 base, and 10 bases lay outside the gene matches. The CDR3 sequence is 18 residues long. This sample stems from a study of control samples from healthy donors and cancer patients. Measured with immunoSEQ multiplex PCR; TCRdb has only the in-frame clones, and not every one. The profile shows approximately 140,000 clones, over 85% of them singletons. The J gene is TRBJ2-3, the V gene TRBV18; 7 bases match TRBD2. Source material: blood. This receptor was obtained from a man younger than 45 in good health. The CDR3 bases are TGTGCCAGCTCACCACGGGGAACTAGCGTTTCTAGCACAGATACGCAGTATTTT. Translated: CASSPRGTSVSSTDTQYF.